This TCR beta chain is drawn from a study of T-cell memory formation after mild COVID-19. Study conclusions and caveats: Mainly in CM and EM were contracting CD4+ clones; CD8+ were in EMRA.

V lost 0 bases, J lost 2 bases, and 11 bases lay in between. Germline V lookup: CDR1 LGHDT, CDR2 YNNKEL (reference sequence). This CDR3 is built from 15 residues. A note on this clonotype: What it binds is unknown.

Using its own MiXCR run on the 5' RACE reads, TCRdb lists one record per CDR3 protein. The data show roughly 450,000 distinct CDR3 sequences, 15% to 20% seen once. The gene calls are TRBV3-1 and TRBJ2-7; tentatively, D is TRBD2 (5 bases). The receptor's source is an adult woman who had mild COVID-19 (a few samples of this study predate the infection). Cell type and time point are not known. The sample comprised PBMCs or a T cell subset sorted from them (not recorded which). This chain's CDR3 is CASSQEYGEPYEQYF. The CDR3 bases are TGTGCCAGCAGCCAAGAATATGGGGAGCCCTACGAGCAGTACTTC.